These 19 T cell receptor beta chains were sequenced from one sample in a study of control samples from healthy donors and cancer patients. The assay was immunoSEQ multiplex PCR, and TCRdb's table has in-frame clones only and misses some. Of tens of thousands of clones detected, approximately 88% appear once; the ten largest clones hold over 9%. Sequencing was performed on PBMCs. The receptor source for this set is a woman aged 45 to 65 with colorectal cancer.

This sequence joins TRBV28 and TRBJ1-2, with TRBD1 identical over 7 bases. This CDR3 region has 12 residues. Trimming removed 7 bases from V and 5 bases from J; junction bases left unmatched: 4. Germline values: CDR1 MDHEN, CDR2 SYDVKM. CDR3 in amino acids: CASNPQGYGYTF. The CDR3 bases are TGTGCCAGCAACCCACAGGGGTATGGCTACACCTTC.

The chain has TRBV24-1 and TRBJ1-1; no reliable D call. The CDR3 extends over 12 amino acids. V shed 7 bases and J shed 7 bases, with 12 bases lying between them. Germline V gene data show CDR1 as KGHDR and CDR2 as SFDVKD. CDR3 sequence (DNA): TGTGCCACCAGAGGCCCCGAGGGTGAAGCTTTCTTT. It yields the protein CATRGPEGEAFF.

The chain uses TRBV6-2 or TRBV6-3 and TRBJ1-2; possible D gene TRBD1, 6 bases. The CDR3 consists of 14 residues. The V gene lost 5 bases and the J gene lost 8 bases, with 18 bases spanning the gap. The germline CDR1 and CDR2 sequences are MNHEY and SVGEGT. CDR3 nucleotides: TGTGCCAGCAGTCACACCGAAACAGGGAGAGGCTACACCTTC. Its translation: CASSHTETGRGYTF.

This chain connects TRBV7-6 to TRBJ2-3; D gene unclear. The CDR3 loop spans 14 amino acids. V lost 0 bases, J lost 2 bases, and 6 bases lay in between. The germline V gene encodes CDR1 SGHVS and CDR2 FNYEAQ. This CDR3 is CASSLARATDTQYF. As DNA, the CDR3 is TGTGCCAGCAGCTTAGCCCGGGCCACAGATACGCAGTATTTT.

V and J are TRBV29-1 and TRBJ1-4; tentative D call: TRBD1 (5 bases). Trimming cost V 4 bases and J 0 bases, with 15 bases left between them. The CDR3 loop spans 16 amino acids. Germline CDR1 SQVTM, CDR2 ANQGSEA. The CDR3 loop is CSVASGTASTNEKLFF. CDR3 nucleotide sequence: TGCAGCGTTGCATCAGGGACGGCTTCAACTAATGAAAAACTGTTTTTT.

The chain couples TRBV9 to TRBJ2-3; D not certain. Trimming took off 4 bases at V and 3 bases at J, with 15 bases between the two ends. Germline-derived CDR1 and CDR2 are SGDLS and YYNGEE. The CDR3 spans 15 residues. CDR3 sequence: CASSPAGAITDTQYF. CDR3 DNA: TGTGCCAGCAGCCCCGCCGGAGCCATAACAGATACGCAGTATTTT.

The rearrangement links TRBV2 to TRBJ1-4, with a possible D match to TRBD1 (6 bases). From germline, CDR1 is SNHLY and CDR2 FYNNEI. V shed 10 bases and J shed 4 bases, with 13 bases lying between them. This CDR3 is built from 13 residues. CDR3 nucleotides: TGTGCCACCAAGGACAGTTATAATGAAAAACTGTTTTTT. It translates to CATKDSYNEKLFF.

The chain employs TRBV7-2 and TRBJ2-3; D possibly corresponds to TRBD1 (6 bases). This CDR3 is 15 amino acids long. CDR1 and CDR2 (germline): SGHTA, FQGNSA. Trimming stripped 2 bases from V and 2 bases from J, with 11 bases between. DNA of the CDR3: TGTGCCAGCAGCTTAAGACAGGACGACACAGATACGCAGTATTTT. It is translated as CASSLRQDDTDTQYF.

V usage is TRBV4-3 and J usage is TRBJ2-3; D may be TRBD1 (6 bases). The germline gives CDR1 LGHNA, CDR2 YSLEER. Trimming cost V 4 bases and J 4 bases, with 18 bases left between them. This CDR3 has 16 amino acids. Written as DNA, the CDR3 is TGCGCCAGCAGCCGGCTTACAGGGACGTCCTCAGATACGCAGTATTTT. This gives the protein CASSRLTGTSSDTQYF.

This clone was observed a handful of times. This chain joins TRBV6-1 and TRBJ1-5, with 7 bases aligning to TRBD1. V shed 2 bases and J 7 bases; nucleotides not matched to a gene: 5. This CDR3 is built from 14 residues. Germline V lookup: CDR1 MNHNS, CDR2 SASEGT. The CDR3 DNA is TGTGCCAGCAGTGAACAAACAGGGGACCAGCCCCAGCATTTT. As protein: CASSEQTGDQPQHF.

The chain recombines TRBV7-3 with TRBJ2-5; 9 bases are a match to TRBD1. The CDR3 extends over 15 amino acids. Per the germline V gene, CDR1 is SGHTA and CDR2 is FQGTGA. The trim removed 5 bases at V and 2 bases at J, leaving 6 bases unmatched. The CDR3 loop is CASSPSGTGQETQYF. The CDR3 DNA is TGTGCCAGCAGCCCGAGCGGGACAGGGCAAGAGACCCAGTACTTC.

This clone came up once. V gene TRBV7-9 combines with J gene TRBJ1-6, with a possible D match to TRBD1 (5 bases). Germline CDR1 and CDR2: SEHNR and FQNEAQ (reference sequence). This CDR3 region has 16 residues. The V and J ends lost 5 bases and 0 bases respectively, with 11 bases between them. CDR3 residues: CASSRDSSSYNSPLHF. Written as DNA, the CDR3 is TGTGCCAGCAGCCGGGACTCGAGCTCCTATAATTCACCCCTCCACTTT.

This clone was observed a single time. The CDR3 coding sequence is TGTGCCAGGAAGACCCCGGCAAAAGAGACCCAGTACTTC. Translating gives CARKTPAKETQYF. The chain uses TRBV19 and TRBJ2-5; no clear D gene. The CDR3 contains 13 residues. Trimming took off 9 bases at V and 3 bases at J, with 14 bases between the two ends. The germline V gene encodes CDR1 LNHDA and CDR2 SQIVND (reference sequence).

This sequence joins TRBV5-1 and TRBJ2-3, with unresolved D. This CDR3 is built from 15 residues. Per the germline V gene, CDR1 is SGHRS and CDR2 is YFSETQ. With 4 bases removed from V and 6 bases from J, the gap between germline ends came to 18 bases. The CDR3: CASSPESAFGDTQYF. As DNA, the CDR3 is TGCGCCAGCAGCCCCGAGTCAGCCTTTGGGGATACGCAGTATTTT. The full variable domain, with the rest looked up from reference TRBV5-1 and TRBJ2-3, is KAGVTQTPRYLIKTRGQQVTLSCSPISGHRSVSWYQQTPGQGLQFLFEYFSETQRNKGNFPGRFSGRQFSNSRSEMNVSTLELGDSALYLCASSPESAFGDTQYFGPGTRLTVL.

This chain connects TRBV3-1 (or the pseudogene TRBV3-2) to TRBJ2-3; D call uncertain. The CDR3 sequence is 15 residues long. CDR1 and CDR2 from the germline V gene are LGHDT and YNNKEL (reference sequence). V was shortened by 2 bases and J by 10 bases, with 19 bases between the two germline ends. The CDR3 DNA reads as TGTGCCAGCAGCCAACGCCCGGCCCTAAGGGTTTCGCAGTATTTT. This gives the protein CASSQRPALRVSQYF.

The chain combines TRBV6-2 or TRBV6-3 with TRBJ2-7, with a weak D call TRBD1 (5 bases). CDR3 length: 13 amino acids. Germline lookup yields CDR1 MNHEY and CDR2 SVGEGT. V lost 0 bases and J 3 bases, leaving 6 bases between the germline ends. CDR3 loop: CASSYSDNYEQYV. As DNA, the CDR3 is TGTGCCAGCAGTTACTCGGACAACTACGAGCAGTACGTC.

The rearrangement links TRBV5-6 to TRBJ2-4; D remains ambiguous. Germline V gene data show CDR1 as SGHDT and CDR2 as YYEEEE. V dropped 4 bases and J dropped 6 bases, with 14 bases sitting between them. This CDR3 is 14 amino acids long. DNA for the CDR3: TGTGCCAGCAGCCCTTTTGACCGTGGAAACATTCAGTACTTC. Its translation: CASSPFDRGNIQYF.

The chain links TRBV7-2 to TRBJ1-6; the D gene is possibly TRBD1 (5 bases). The V gene's germline CDR1 is SGHTA and CDR2 FQGNSA. CDR3 length: 14 residues. Trimming cost V 3 bases and J 9 bases, with 12 bases left between them. The CDR3 is CASSLEGYPSPLHF. In DNA form, the CDR3 reads TGTGCCAGCAGCTTGGAGGGGTACCCTTCACCCCTCCACTTT.

The chain has TRBV6-6 and TRBJ1-2, with 8 nucleotides matching TRBD1. CDR3 length: 13 residues. V shed 2 bases, J shed 7 bases, and the junction held 3 bases outside the gene matches. Germline assignment: CDR1 MNHNY and CDR2 SVGAGI (reference sequence). CDR3 loop: CASSYMDRAGYTF. CDR3 DNA sequence: TGTGCCAGCAGTTACATGGACAGGGCTGGCTACACCTTC.